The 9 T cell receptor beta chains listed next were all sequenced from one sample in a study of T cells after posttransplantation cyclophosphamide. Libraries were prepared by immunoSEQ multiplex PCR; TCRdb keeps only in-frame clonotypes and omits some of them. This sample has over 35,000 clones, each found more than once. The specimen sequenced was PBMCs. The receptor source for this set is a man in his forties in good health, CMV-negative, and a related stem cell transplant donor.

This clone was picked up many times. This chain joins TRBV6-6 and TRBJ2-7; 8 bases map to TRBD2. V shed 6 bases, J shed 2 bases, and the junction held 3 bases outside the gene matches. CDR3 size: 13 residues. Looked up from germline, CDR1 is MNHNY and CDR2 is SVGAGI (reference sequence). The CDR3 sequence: CASSSGGTYEQYF. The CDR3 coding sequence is TGTGCCAGCAGCAGCGGGGGCACCTACGAGCAGTACTTC.

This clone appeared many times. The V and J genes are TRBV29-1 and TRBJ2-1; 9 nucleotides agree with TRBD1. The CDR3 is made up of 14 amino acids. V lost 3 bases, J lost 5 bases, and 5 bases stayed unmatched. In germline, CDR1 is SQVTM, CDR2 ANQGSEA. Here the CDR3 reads CSVETGGVHNEQFF. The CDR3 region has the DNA TGCAGCGTTGAGACAGGGGGTGTCCACAATGAGCAGTTCTTC.

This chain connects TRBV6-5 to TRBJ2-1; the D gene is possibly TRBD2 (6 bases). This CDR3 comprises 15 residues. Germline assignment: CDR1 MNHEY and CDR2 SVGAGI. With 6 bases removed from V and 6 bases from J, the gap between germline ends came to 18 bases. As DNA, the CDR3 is TGTGCCAGCAGACCGGGACTCCCAGGTTCCAATGAGCAGTTCTTC. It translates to CASRPGLPGSNEQFF.

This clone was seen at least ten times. CDR3 bases: TGTGCCAGCAGCTTGGCCGGACGGAGGGGAGGCAACACTGAAGCTTTCTTT. Translation: CASSLAGRRGGNTEAFF. The chain links TRBV5-4 to TRBJ1-1, with a possible D match to TRBD1 (5 bases). The CDR3 is 17 amino acids. Trimming left V 0 bases short and J 2 bases short, with 17 bases between. Germline CDR1 is SGHNT and CDR2 is YYREEE (reference sequence). The full variable domain, with the rest looked up from reference TRBV5-4 and TRBJ1-1, is ETGVTQSPTHLIKTRGQQVTLRCSSQSGHNTVSWYQQALGQGPQFIFQYYREEENGRGNFPPRFSGLQFPNYSSELNVNALELDDSALYLCASSLAGRRGGNTEAFFGQGTRLTVV.

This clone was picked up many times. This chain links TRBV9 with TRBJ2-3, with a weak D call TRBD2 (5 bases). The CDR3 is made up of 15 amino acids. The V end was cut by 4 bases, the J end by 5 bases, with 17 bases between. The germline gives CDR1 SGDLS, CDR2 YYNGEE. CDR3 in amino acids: CASSPNWGAEDTQYF. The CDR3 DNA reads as TGTGCCAGCAGCCCGAATTGGGGAGCGGAAGATACGCAGTATTTT.

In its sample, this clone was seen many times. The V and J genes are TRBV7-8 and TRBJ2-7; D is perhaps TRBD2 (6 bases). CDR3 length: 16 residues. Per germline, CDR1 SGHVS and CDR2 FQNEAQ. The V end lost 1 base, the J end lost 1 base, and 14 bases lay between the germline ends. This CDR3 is CASSLGITGRSYEQYV. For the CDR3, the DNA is TGTGCCAGCAGCTTAGGTATTACCGGGAGATCCTACGAGCAGTACGTC.

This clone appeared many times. In nucleotides, the CDR3 is TGTGCCAGCAGTGGCGCAGGGTCTGGGGCCAACGTCCTGACTTTC. This codes for CASSGAGSGANVLTF. The rearrangement uses TRBV6-5 and TRBJ2-6; tentative D call: TRBD1 (5 bases). Trimming cost V 5 bases and J 1 base, with 9 bases left between them. The CDR3 has 15 amino acids. Germline CDR1 reads MNHEY; CDR2 reads SVGAGI.

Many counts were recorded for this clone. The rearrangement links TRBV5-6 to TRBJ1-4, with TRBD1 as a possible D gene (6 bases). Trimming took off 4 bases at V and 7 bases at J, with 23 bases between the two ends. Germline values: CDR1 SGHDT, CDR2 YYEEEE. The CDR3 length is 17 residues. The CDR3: CASSLGGRGTSREKLFF. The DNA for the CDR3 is TGTGCCAGCAGCCTGGGGGGGCGAGGTACATCCCGTGAAAAACTGTTTTTT.

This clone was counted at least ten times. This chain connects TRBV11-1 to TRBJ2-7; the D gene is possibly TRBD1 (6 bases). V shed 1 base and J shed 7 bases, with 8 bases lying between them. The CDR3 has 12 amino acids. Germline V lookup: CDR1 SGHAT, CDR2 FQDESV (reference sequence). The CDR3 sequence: CASSLDRVEQYF. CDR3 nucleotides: TGTGCCAGCAGCTTAGACAGGGTGGAGCAGTACTTC.